This T cell receptor (beta chain) was sequenced in a study of blood T cells in healthy people across ages. This clonotype turned up a few times. Antigen: not known. V lost 3 bases to trimming and J lost 8 bases, with 16 bases between them. The CDR3 length is 14 residues. Study results and caveats: Naive T cell percentage showed a strong correlation with TCR beta diversity.

Together with a sample-barcoded 5' primer, a J-beta primer mix was included in a second PCR lasting roughly 6 to 12 cycles. TCRdb independently ran MiXCR on the 5' RACE reads; one entry per CDR3 protein. The table lists around 520,000 distinct CDR3 sequences, 25% to 35% of them singletons. In addition, the sample was reused for a study of T cells of mothers and their children. That study reports: Slightly higher but non-significant overlap marked related mother-child pairs versus unrelated pairs.

The receptor was isolated from a boy aged 2 to 9 in good health. The chain couples TRBV12-3 or TRBV12-4 to TRBJ1-1; a possible D gene is TRBD1 (5 bases). Specimen: blood. CDR3 protein: CASSLAQGRREAFF. CDR3 coding DNA: TGTGCCAGCAGTTTGGCCCAGGGCCGGAGAGAAGCTTTCTTT.